The 15 T cell receptor beta chains reported below all come from one sample, sequenced in a study of blood T cell repertoires in COVID-19. This table comes from immunoSEQ multiplex PCR, and its TCRdb copy is limited to in-frame clones, with some not included. The table shows some 150,000 clones, with about 85% occurring only once. The sequencing sample was made of peripheral blood. These receptors all stem from a man between 60 and 75 years old with COVID-19, enrolled during active disease.

This sequence joins TRBV5-4 and TRBJ2-3; 14 nucleotides match TRBD2. Germline lookup yields CDR1 SGHNT and CDR2 YYREEE (reference sequence). This CDR3 is built from 16 residues. With 4 bases clipped from V and 4 bases from J, the junction kept 5 bases outside the gene matches. CDR3 nucleotides: TGTGCCAGCAGCAATCCGGGACTAGCGGGGGCAGATACGCAGTATTTT. Translated: CASSNPGLAGADTQYF.

DNA of the CDR3: TGTGCCAGTAGTAGGCAACAGGGGATAGATGAAAAACTGTTTTTT. This encodes CASSRQQGIDEKLFF. The rearrangement joins TRBV19 to TRBJ1-4; 7 nucleotides match TRBD1. After removal of 4 bases from V and 6 bases from J, the junction contained 8 bases not matched to a gene. In germline, CDR1 is LNHDA, CDR2 SQIVND (reference sequence). The CDR3 runs to 15 residues. Full variable domain (remainder filled in from reference TRBV19 and TRBJ1-4): DGGITQSPKYLFRKEGQNVTLSCEQNLNHDAMYWYRQDPGQGLRLIYYSQIVNDFQKGDIAEGYSVSREKKESFPLTVTSAQKNPTAFYLCASSRQQGIDEKLFFGSGTQLSVL.

The chain couples TRBV6-5 to TRBJ1-5, with 9 bases fitting TRBD1. The V and J ends lost 10 bases and 2 bases, in that order; junction bases with no gene match: 9. The CDR3 extends over 15 amino acids. Per the germline V gene, CDR1 is MNHEY and CDR2 is SVGAGI. The CDR3 here is CAIRDRVLGNQPQHF. CDR3 nucleotide sequence: TGTGCCATCCGGGACAGGGTGTTAGGCAATCAGCCCCAGCATTTT.

This chain connects TRBV18 to TRBJ1-3; D remains ambiguous. This CDR3 is 16 amino acids long. CDR1 and CDR2 (germline): KGHSH, LQKENI. The germline V and J ends were trimmed by 3 bases and 3 bases, with 15 bases remaining between them. The CDR3 loop reads CASSPPSNRFGNTIYF. The CDR3 DNA reads as TGTGCCAGCTCACCCCCTTCGAACAGATTTGGAAACACCATATATTTT.

This rearrangement joins TRBV28 to TRBJ2-7; D is possibly TRBD2 (5 bases). CDR1 MDHEN and CDR2 SYDVKM come from the germline V gene. The CDR3 extends over 14 amino acids. Trimming shortened V by 3 bases and J by 0 bases, and 9 bases separated the two germline ends. This CDR3 reads CASSFPRDSYEQYF. The DNA of the CDR3 is TGTGCCAGCAGTTTCCCCCGGGACTCCTACGAGCAGTACTTC.

J is TRBJ2-1 and V is TRBV3-1 (or the pseudogene TRBV3-2); 7 bases agree with TRBD1. The CDR3 consists of 14 residues. Unmatched junction bases numbered 5, after V lost 0 bases and J lost 9 bases. Germline loops: CDR1 LGHDT, CDR2 YNNKEL (reference sequence). The CDR3 loop is CASSQDTGVGEQFF. DNA of the CDR3: TGTGCCAGCAGCCAAGACACAGGGGTAGGTGAGCAGTTCTTC.

This rearrangement joins TRBV5-1 to TRBJ2-5; the match to TRBD2 covers 7 bases. Germline CDR1 and CDR2: SGHRS and YFSETQ. The CDR3 runs to 14 residues. V shed 4 bases, J shed 2 bases, and the junction held 5 bases outside the gene matches. The CDR3 nucleotides read TGCGCCAGCAGCAGGAGCGGGGCTCAAGAGACCCAGTACTTC. It is translated as CASSRSGAQETQYF. Supplemented by reference TRBV5-1 and TRBJ2-5, the full variable domain reads KAGVTQTPRYLIKTRGQQVTLSCSPISGHRSVSWYQQTPGQGLQFLFEYFSETQRNKGNFPGRFSGRQFSNSRSEMNVSTLELGDSALYLCASSRSGAQETQYFGPGTRLLVL.

This clone was detected once. The rearrangement uses TRBV9 and TRBJ1-3; D is perhaps TRBD1 (6 bases). In germline, CDR1 is SGDLS, CDR2 YYNGEE. The CDR3 extends over 19 amino acids. Trimming pared 0 bases from V and 2 bases from J, leaving 21 bases between. CDR3 sequence (DNA): TGTGCCAGCAGCGTAGAGGACATCGGATGGGGGCCCACTGGAAACACCATATATTTT. It translates to CASSVEDIGWGPTGNTIYF.

J is TRBJ1-1 and V is TRBV19; D is possibly TRBD1 (5 bases). With 5 bases removed from V and 2 bases from J, the gap between germline ends came to 21 bases. This CDR3 region has 17 residues. Per germline, CDR1 LNHDA and CDR2 SQIVND (reference sequence). CDR3 coding DNA: TGTGCCAGTAGTGCCCCCCGGGGGTCAGCGACCAACACTGAAGCTTTCTTT. It specifies CASSAPRGSATNTEAFF.

The chain is built from TRBV28 and TRBJ2-2; TRBD1 aligns across 7 bases. The CDR3 has 15 amino acids. V was pared by 3 bases and J by 6 bases, with 7 bases of the junction left unmatched. The germline gives CDR1 MDHEN, CDR2 SYDVKM. This chain's CDR3 is CASSFHPQGSGELFF. Here the CDR3 DNA reads TGTGCCAGCAGTTTCCACCCACAGGGGTCCGGGGAGCTGTTTTTT.

The V and J genes are TRBV7-3 and TRBJ2-1; 14 bases fit TRBD2. V was pared by 4 bases and J by 7 bases, with 3 bases of the junction left unmatched. The germline V gene has CDR1 SGHTA and CDR2 FQGTGA. This CDR3 is built from 15 residues. The CDR3 loop is CASSSRTSGGNEQFF. CDR3 DNA sequence: TGTGCCAGCAGCTCCCGGACTAGCGGGGGGAATGAGCAGTTCTTC. Using reference TRBV7-3 and TRBJ2-1 for the parts outside the CDR3, the full variable domain is GAGVSQTPSNKVTEKGKYVELRCDPISGHTALYWYRQSLGQGPEFLIYFQGTGAADDSGLPNDRFFAVRPEGSVSTLKIQRTERGDSAVYLCASSSRTSGGNEQFFGPGTRLTVL.

The chain has TRBV5-4 and TRBJ1-1; the D is unclear. This CDR3 spans 13 amino acids. The V and J ends lost 1 base and 2 bases respectively, with 6 bases between them. Germline V CDR1 and CDR2: SGHNT, YYREEE (reference sequence). The DNA for the CDR3 is TGTGCCAGCAGCTTGTGGACTAACACTGAAGCTTTCTTT. Translated, it gives CASSLWTNTEAFF.

V gene TRBV3-1 (or the pseudogene TRBV3-2) combines with J gene TRBJ2-7; D may be TRBD1 (6 bases). The CDR3 spans 14 residues. The V end was cut by 4 bases, the J end by 7 bases, with 17 bases between. CDR1 is LGHDT and CDR2 is YNNKEL in the germline V gene (reference sequence). The CDR3 nucleotides read TGTGCCAGCAGCCGACTATTGGGGGCTTGGGAGCAGTACTTC. Residues: CASSRLLGAWEQYF.

V usage is TRBV28 and J usage is TRBJ1-5; TRBD1 matches at 9 bases. Germline trimming cut 6 bases from V and 5 bases from J; bases unmatched to any gene: 8. The CDR3 contains 15 residues. Germline V gene lookup returns CDR1 MDHEN and CDR2 SYDVKM. In DNA, the CDR3 is TGTGCCAGCAGGGGGACAGGGAAGGTCCATCAGCCCCAGCATTTT. This encodes CASRGTGKVHQPQHF.

The V and J genes are TRBV20-1 and TRBJ1-5; D possibly corresponds to TRBD1 (5 bases). This CDR3 spans 11 amino acids. Germline assignment: CDR1 DFQATT and CDR2 SNEGSKA (reference sequence). Deletions cut 3 bases from V and 9 bases from J, with 9 bases between. This CDR3 is CSASLGGPQHF. The CDR3 bases are TGCAGTGCTAGTCTCGGGGGGCCCCAGCATTTT.